This TCR beta chain was documented in a study of blood T cell repertoires in COVID-19 (dated by TCRdb to the early 2020s). For the study in its entirety: Samples from collaborators originated in the United States, Italy and Spain and spanned both the acute and convalescent phases of COVID-19. Sample metadata almost always included a de-identified subject ID, COVID-19 status, age in years and sex. Samples were obtained from the ongoing ImmuneRACE study (first 160 participants) and from 1,254 subjects provided by 6 global collaborators. HLA class I and class II types, where available, came from metadata supplied by the sample provider rather than from assay-based typing. The prospective study material was composed of cDNA or gDNA derived from T cells, B-cell-depleted T cells, or PBMCs. The dataset comprised deeply sampled blood TCRbeta repertoires from subjects exposed to, actively infected with, or recovered from COVID-19. The repertoires were released in a freely available public database meant as a resource for research on the immune response to SARS-CoV-2. On the study overall, not on this receptor specifically: The amount of clinical and demographic metadata varied by source and participant and was provided uncurated.

Here V drops 0 bases and J drops 0 bases, and the junction holds 5 bases not matched to any gene. Counted from cysteine to phenylalanine, this CDR3 has 17 amino acids. The CDR3 DNA has 51 bases and is translated from base 1. In the germline V gene (reference sequence), CDR1 corresponds to SEHNR and CDR2 to FQNEAQ. Of note for this clone: Its antigen remains unidentified. No quality values exist for individual bases; no much larger clone is one base distant.

The collaborating institutions used their own protocols to collect whole blood in K2EDTA tubes. For TCRbeta analysis, collaborators shipped samples in one of three forms: frozen whole blood, isolated PBMCs, or DNA extracted from either of those sample types. TCRbeta CDR3 regions were amplified from genomic DNA by means of the immunoSEQ Assay, a bias-controlled multiplex PCR. As for how the authors treated the data: Within the assay, amplification of reference gene primers was used to estimate how many nucleated cells each sample contained. Sequence reads were collapsed and filtered to measure the absolute abundance of every unique TCRbeta CDR3 rearrangement. For each sample, productive Simpson clonality was calculated as the square root of Simpson's diversity index over productive rearrangements. Imported from immuneACCESS, the table was reduced by TCRdb to in-frame sequences with V and J called. These copies leave out some clones; in studies compared against another copy, an unresolved V gene accounts for under half, and the cause of the remainder is not known. The V and J calls and clone size were taken over from that table, and D and trimming were inferred from the DNA. This sample is represented by more than 95,000 clones; about 80% of them were singletons. Of the sample, 25% falls within the top ten clones.

This receptor was identified in a human donor in a cohort sampled during active COVID-19. Material: peripheral blood. The chain uses TRBV7-9 and TRBJ2-3, with 8 middle bases fitting TRBD1. The CDR3 reads CASSLAQGAYSTDTQYF. The bases are TGTGCCAGCAGCTTAGCGCAGGGGGCATATAGCACAGATACGCAGTATTTT.